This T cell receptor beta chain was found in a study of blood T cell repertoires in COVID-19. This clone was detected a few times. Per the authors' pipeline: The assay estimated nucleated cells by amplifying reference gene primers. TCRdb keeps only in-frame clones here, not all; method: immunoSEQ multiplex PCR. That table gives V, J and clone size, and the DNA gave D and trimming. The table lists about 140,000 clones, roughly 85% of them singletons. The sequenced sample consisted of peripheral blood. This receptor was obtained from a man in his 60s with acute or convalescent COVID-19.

CDR3 coding DNA: TGCAGTGCTACAGACTACTATGGCTACACCTTC. This encodes CSATDYYGYTF. The J gene is TRBJ1-2, the V gene TRBV20-1; D unclear. This CDR3 contains 11 residues. Looked up from germline, CDR1 is DFQATT and CDR2 is SNEGSKA (reference sequence). With 4 bases removed from V and 3 bases from J, the gap between germline ends came to 6 bases.